This is a list of T cell receptor beta chains from one sample in a study of neurological immune-mediated disorders. MiXCR, applied by TCRdb to the 5' RACE reads, yields one record per CDR3 protein. The sample records tens of thousands of distinct CDR3 sequences, 3.8% being singletons. The specimen sequenced was PBMCs. Every receptor here comes from a man between 25 and 39 years old with multiple sclerosis. Each CDR3 is given with its conserved first and last residue. D genes are given only for firm matches. Clone size appears in some rows only: once, few, many, or a class for an expanded clone.

size	length	V	D	J	CDR3	DNA
many	12	TRBV20-1	-	TRBJ1-5	CSASVGDQPQHF	TGCAGTGCTAGTGTGGGGGATCAGCCCCAGCATTTT
many	13	TRBV7-6	-	TRBJ2-3	CASSLRPADTQYF	TGTGCCAGCAGCTTAAGGCCCGCAGATACGCAGTATTTT
many	16	TRBV12-3/TRBV12-4	-	TRBJ2-2	CASTPPSRGGTGELFF	TGTGCCAGCACCCCGCCCTCCAGGGGGGGGACCGGGGAGCTGTTTTTT
many	12	TRBV5-1	-	TRBJ2-7	CASSRDSYEQYF	TGCGCCAGCTCGCGGGATTCCTACGAGCAGTACTTC
many	15	TRBV7-6	-	TRBJ1-5	CASSLATGGGQPQHF	TGTGCCAGCAGCTTAGCTACTGGGGGCGGTCAGCCCCAGCATTTT
many	14	TRBV5-5	-	TRBJ1-2	CASSLVLDTYGYTF	TGTGCCAGCAGCTTGGTTCTGGATACCTATGGCTACACCTTC
many	12	TRBV12-3/TRBV12-4	-	TRBJ1-2	CASSLRDGGYTF	TGTGCCAGCAGTTTACGGGATGGCGGCTACACCTTC
-	17	TRBV7-3	TRBD2	TRBJ2-3	CASSLRERGGPHDTQYF	TGTGCCAGCAGCTTGAGAGAGCGGGGGGGCCCTCACGATACGCAGTATTTT
many	15	TRBV2	-	TRBJ2-2	CASTGEGGITGELFF	TGTGCCAGCACTGGGGAAGGAGGGATTACCGGGGAGCTGTTTTTT
many	15	TRBV15	-	TRBJ1-1	CATSRGSGANTEAFF	TGTGCCACCAGCAGGGGGTCGGGGGCAAACACTGAAGCTTTCTTT
many	14	TRBV4-2	-	TRBJ2-2	CASSQETNTGELFF	TGTGCCAGCAGCCAAGAGACGAACACCGGGGAGCTGTTTTTT
many	16	TRBV28	TRBD2	TRBJ2-1	CASSLPSGGVYNEQFF	TGTGCCAGCAGTTTGCCGAGCGGGGGTGTCTACAATGAGCAGTTCTTC
many	14	TRBV7-2	TRBD1	TRBJ2-7	CASSQERQGYEQYF	TGTGCCAGCAGCCAGGAGAGACAGGGCTACGAGCAGTACTTC
many	11	TRBV12-3/TRBV12-4	-	TRBJ2-1	CASSLSNEQFF	TGTGCCAGCAGTTTATCAAATGAGCAGTTCTTC
few	15	TRBV20-1	-	TRBJ1-1	CSAKEFDRSNTEAFF	TGCAGTGCCAAAGAATTTGACCGAAGTAACACTGAAGCTTTCTTT
many	14	TRBV14	-	TRBJ2-3	CASSQAKGPDTQYF	TGTGCCAGCAGCCAAGCGAAGGGCCCAGATACGCAGTATTTT
-	16	TRBV7-2	-	TRBJ2-5	CASSVPPAMTWETQYF	TGTGCCAGCAGCGTGCCGCCAGCGATGACGTGGGAGACCCAGTACTTC
many	12	TRBV20-1	TRBD1	TRBJ2-7	CSALDRVNEQYF	TGCAGTGCCCTCGACAGGGTCAACGAGCAGTACTTC
-	13	TRBV24-1	-	TRBJ2-7	CATSDPETYEQYF	TGTGCCACCAGTGACCCTGAAACCTACGAGCAGTACTTC
many	16	TRBV4-3	-	TRBJ1-2	CASSQDLQSSNYGYTF	TGCGCCAGCAGCCAAGATTTGCAGAGCTCAAACTATGGCTACACCTTC
many	11	TRBV12-3/TRBV12-4	-	TRBJ2-3	CASSNGRGQYF	TGTGCCAGCAGTAACGGACGTGGGCAGTATTTT
many	13	TRBV6-5	TRBD1	TRBJ1-2	CASSSQGGNGYTF	TGTGCCAGCAGTTCGCAGGGGGGGAATGGCTACACCTTC
many	15	TRBV20-1	-	TRBJ1-5	CSATSGAGSNQPQHF	TGCAGTGCTACGTCGGGGGCCGGGAGCAATCAGCCCCAGCATTTT
many	13	TRBV12-3/TRBV12-4	-	TRBJ1-2	CASSRSRSGGYTF	TGTGCCAGCAGCCGCTCTAGATCGGGGGGCTACACCTTC
many	14	TRBV24-1	TRBD2	TRBJ2-1	CATRMSGGPNEQFF	TGTGCCACCAGAATGAGCGGGGGCCCCAATGAGCAGTTCTTC
many	15	TRBV10-2	-	TRBJ2-1	CASSEVSHLYNEQFF	TGCGCCAGCAGTGAGGTATCCCACCTCTACAATGAGCAGTTCTTC
many	15	TRBV5-6	-	TRBJ2-2	CASSLAGARTGELFF	TGTGCCAGCAGCTTGGCTGGGGCGCGGACCGGGGAGCTGTTTTTT
medium-sized	15	TRBV5-1	TRBD1	TRBJ2-1	CASSLEGQGADEQFF	TGCGCCAGCAGCTTGGAGGGACAGGGGGCGGATGAGCAGTTCTTC
-	16	TRBV5-1	TRBD1	TRBJ1-1	CASSSGTGGWDTEAFF	TGCGCCAGCAGCTCCGGGACAGGGGGCTGGGACACTGAAGCTTTCTTT
many	13	TRBV20-1	TRBD1	TRBJ1-2	CSASGQSSYGYTF	TGCAGTGCCTCGGGACAGTCCTCCTATGGCTACACCTTC
few	14	TRBV20-1	-	TRBJ2-2	CSARLQGGTGELFF	TGCAGTGCTAGGTTACAGGGCGGTACCGGGGAGCTGTTTTTT
-	15	TRBV5-5	-	TRBJ2-4	CASSFSGDGGNIQYF	TGTGCCAGCAGCTTTAGTGGGGATGGCGGAAACATTCAGTACTTC
many	13	TRBV29-1	-	TRBJ2-7	CSVVGENSYEQYF	TGCAGCGTTGTGGGCGAAAACTCCTACGAGCAGTACTTC
-	16	TRBV7-8	TRBD1	TRBJ2-3	CASSSRQGSFADTQYF	TGTGCCAGCAGCTCCCGACAGGGTTCGTTTGCAGATACGCAGTATTTT
few	14	TRBV20-1	-	TRBJ1-1	CSARSLSLNTEAFF	TGCAGTGCTAGATCCTTGAGTCTGAACACTGAAGCTTTCTTT
many	15	TRBV3-1	-	TRBJ1-3	CASSQGTVSGNTIYF	TGTGCCAGCAGCCAAGGGACAGTCTCTGGAAACACCATATATTTT
-	16	TRBV6-6	-	TRBJ2-3	CASSYLEPRGPDTQYF	TGTGCCAGCAGTTATCTGGAGCCTCGTGGTCCAGATACGCAGTATTTT
-	14	TRBV19	-	TRBJ1-2	CASSIYAINYGYTF	TGTGCCAGTAGTATCTACGCAATTAACTATGGCTACACCTTC
many	12	TRBV6-6	-	TRBJ1-6	CASRYSNSPLHF	TGTGCCAGCAGGTACAGCAATTCACCCCTCCACTTT
many	14	TRBV7-3	TRBD1	TRBJ1-6	CASSLQGADSPLHF	TGTGCCAGCAGCTTACAGGGGGCTGATTCACCCCTCCACTTT
many	13	TRBV27	-	TRBJ2-5	CASSPGPGETQYF	TGTGCCAGCAGTCCAGGCCCCGGGGAGACCCAGTACTTC
many	15	TRBV5-1	TRBD1	TRBJ1-1	CASSKQGAKNTEAFF	TGCGCCAGCAGCAAACAGGGGGCGAAGAACACTGAAGCTTTCTTT
many	13	TRBV20-1	TRBD1	TRBJ1-1	CSAQDRGRTEAFF	TGCAGTGCTCAGGACAGGGGACGGACTGAAGCTTTCTTT
few	13	TRBV7-2	-	TRBJ2-3	CASSQKGGHTQYF	TGTGCCAGCAGTCAAAAAGGTGGTCATACGCAGTATTTT
-	15	TRBV6-2/TRBV6-3	-	TRBJ2-7	CASRPTLGAAYEQYF	TGTGCCAGCAGGCCGACCCTGGGAGCAGCCTACGAGCAGTACTTC
many	13	TRBV12-3/TRBV12-4	-	TRBJ2-7	CASSPHTGNEQYF	TGTGCCAGCAGCCCTCATACAGGGAACGAGCAGTACTTC
many	15	TRBV7-2	-	TRBJ1-2	CASSLGVGGSYGYTF	TGTGCCAGCAGCTTAGGGGTAGGGGGGAGCTATGGCTACACCTTC
many	14	TRBV6-5	-	TRBJ2-7	CASSPVSSSYEQYF	TGTGCCAGCAGTCCCGTATCGAGCTCCTACGAGCAGTACTTC
many	16	TRBV15	-	TRBJ1-1	CATSRDSTAMNTEAFF	TGTGCCACCAGCAGAGATTCGACAGCCATGAACACTGAAGCTTTCTTT
many	15	TRBV12-3/TRBV12-4	TRBD1	TRBJ2-2	CASSQGQGHTGELFF	TGTGCCAGCAGCCAGGGACAGGGGCACACCGGGGAGCTGTTTTTT
many	15	TRBV5-1	-	TRBJ1-6	CASSTTGMANSPLHF	TGCGCCAGCAGCACCACAGGGATGGCAAATTCACCCCTCCACTTT